The source of this T cell receptor beta chain is a study of blood T cells in healthy people across ages. Whole-study results and caveats: CMV status of donors was not determined, possibly confounding expanded clonotype changes.

This clonotype was recorded once. The antigen remains undetermined. It was with a sample-barcoded 5' primer and a J-beta primer mix that a second PCR of about 6 to 11 cycles was run. Each cDNA was tagged by a template-switch adaptor containing 12 random nucleotides. MiXCR, run by TCRdb on the 5' RACE reads, gives a single entry per CDR3 protein. This sample has roughly 1,000,000 distinct CDR3 sequences, with less than 25% found just once. V shed 4 bases and J shed 4 bases, with 10 bases lying between them. CDR3 length: 14 amino acids. Germline V lookup: CDR1 SGHNT, CDR2 YENEEA. The sample was also linked to a second study, of T cells of mothers and their children. That source adds: Relative to unrelated pairs, biologically related mother-child dyads exhibited marginally greater, non-significant overlap.

V usage is TRBV11-3 and J usage is TRBJ1-4, with D possibly matching TRBD1 (5 bases). The receptor was isolated from a girl aged 2 to 9 in good health. The sequencing input was blood. CDR3 DNA sequence: TGTGCCAGCAGCTCCTTGGGGGGTAATGAAAAACTGTTTTTT. Translating gives CASSSLGGNEKLFF.